This T cell receptor beta chain came from a study of blood T cell repertoires in COVID-19. About the study: From T cells, B-cell-depleted T cells, or PBMCs came the material, which was cDNA or gDNA.

Germline CDR1 reads MNHEY; CDR2 reads SVGEGT. The CDR3 has 13 amino acids. V lost 5 bases and J lost 2, with 9 bases in between. In the original processing: Reference gene primer amplification yielded estimated nucleated cell counts. Sequencing used immunoSEQ multiplex PCR; TCRdb keeps in-frame clones, though not all of them. V and J calls and clone size are copied from that table; D and trimming were computed from the DNA. The table has hundreds of thousands of clones, about 89% seen once. Sequenced material: peripheral blood. This sequence was found in a woman younger than 45 with acute or convalescent COVID-19. This chain joins TRBV6-2 or TRBV6-3 and TRBJ1-2, with a tentative D call TRBD1 (5 bases). The CDR3 DNA is TGTGCCAGCAGTATGGACACCAACTATGGCTACACCTTC. Protein sequence: CASSMDTNYGYTF.